Listed here are 14 T cell receptor beta chains from one sample, sequenced in a study of blood T cells in healthy people across ages. With a J-beta primer mix and a sample-barcoded 5' primer, a second PCR ran about 6 to 11 cycles. TCRdb reanalysed the 5' RACE reads using MiXCR and keeps one entry per CDR3 protein. The table lists about 1.4 million distinct CDR3 sequences, approximately 59% of them singletons. Sequencing input: blood. The receptors stem from a man in his late teens or twenties in good health.

The V gene is TRBV7-9, the J gene TRBJ2-7; 9 bases are a match to TRBD2. The CDR3 covers 16 residues. The germline V gene encodes CDR1 SEHNR and CDR2 FQNEAQ (reference sequence). After removal of 3 bases from V and 3 bases from J, the junction contained 9 bases not matched to a gene. CDR3 coding DNA: TGTGCCAGCAGCTTCGGTAGCGGGGGTCCCCTCTACGAGCAGTACTTC. This sequence encodes CASSFGSGGPLYEQYF.

This chain joins TRBV6-5 and TRBJ2-5; D uncertain. The germline CDR1 and CDR2 sequences are MNHEY and SVGAGI. Between the trimmed V and J ends, which lost 6 bases and 3 bases, there was a span of 11 bases. The CDR3 covers 13 residues. The CDR3 DNA follows: TGTGCCAGCAGCGGTCTGATCAAAGAGACCCAGTACTTC. Its protein product is CASSGLIKETQYF.

The J gene is TRBJ2-1, the V gene TRBV12-3 or TRBV12-4; D gene ambiguous. The CDR3 sequence is 14 residues long. V was cut by 3 bases and J by 6 bases, with 12 bases left in between. The CDR3 sequence is CASSFNINVNEQFF. The DNA of the CDR3 is TGTGCCAGCAGTTTTAACATTAATGTCAATGAGCAGTTCTTC.

V usage is TRBV9 and J usage is TRBJ2-1; D unclear. Germline loops: CDR1 SGDLS, CDR2 YYNGEE. The CDR3 totals 13 residues. The ends were cut back, 0 bases at V and 7 bases at J, with 8 bases in the middle. CDR3 in amino acids: CASSVALLNEQFF. The CDR3, as DNA: TGTGCCAGCAGCGTAGCTCTATTGAATGAGCAGTTCTTC.

The chain has TRBV2 and TRBJ2-2; 7 bases are a match to TRBD1. Trimming removed 3 bases from V and 2 bases from J; junction bases left unmatched: 3. Germline V gene data show CDR1 as SNHLY and CDR2 as FYNNEI. This CDR3 has 15 amino acids. The CDR3 protein is CASSETGLNTGELFF. DNA of the CDR3: TGTGCCAGCAGTGAGACAGGGCTAAACACCGGGGAGCTGTTTTTT.

This clonotype was recorded only once. The chain combines TRBV11-2 with TRBJ2-2; TRBD1 aligns across 8 bases. Germline V gene lookup returns CDR1 SGHAT and CDR2 FQNNGV. V lost 3 bases, J lost 0 bases, and 6 bases stayed unmatched. The CDR3 loop spans 17 amino acids. Here the CDR3 reads CASSFPKQGANTGELFF. The CDR3 nucleotides are TGTGCCAGCAGCTTCCCTAAACAGGGGGCGAACACCGGGGAGCTGTTTTTT.

In this sample, this clonotype turned up a few times. The rearrangement joins TRBV6-2 or TRBV6-3 to TRBJ2-3; no clear D gene. The CDR3 loop spans 14 amino acids. Looked up from germline, CDR1 is MNHEY and CDR2 is SVGEGT. V was trimmed by 7 bases and J by 6 bases, leaving 17 bases between them. The CDR3 region is CASNKRQVGDTQYF. The CDR3 DNA is TGTGCCAGCAACAAGAGGCAGGTCGGGGATACGCAGTATTTT.

This chain links TRBV30 with TRBJ2-5; perhaps D is TRBD1 or TRBD2 (5 bases each). Germline V lookup: CDR1 GTSNPN, CDR2 SVGIG (reference sequence). This CDR3 spans 11 amino acids. V gave up 3 bases and J gave up 11 bases, with 13 bases separating them. CDR3 sequence reads: CAWSGTYGQYF. The DNA of the CDR3 is TGTGCCTGGAGCGGGACCTACGGGCAGTACTTC.

The chain combines TRBV6-6 with TRBJ2-5, with 8 bases identical to TRBD1. The CDR3 length is 16 residues. Germline V CDR1 and CDR2: MNHNY, SVGAGI (reference sequence). V lost 6 bases, J lost 1 base, and 10 bases stayed unmatched. CDR3 loop: CASRGPGQGRQETQYF. CDR3 DNA sequence: TGTGCCAGCAGGGGGCCCGGACAGGGACGCCAAGAGACCCAGTACTTC.

The chain uses TRBV5-1 and TRBJ1-5; D is possibly TRBD1 (5 bases). Trimming left V 1 base short and J 7 bases short, with 9 bases between. Germline loops: CDR1 SGHRS, CDR2 YFSETQ. This CDR3 spans 13 amino acids. In nucleotides, the CDR3 is TGCGCCAGCAGCTTGATTGGGGGACAGCCCCAGCATTTT. This codes for CASSLIGGQPQHF.

This clonotype turned up a few times. V is TRBV10-2 and J is TRBJ2-7; 11 nucleotides line up with TRBD1. The germline gives CDR1 WSHSY, CDR2 SAAADI. This CDR3 has 18 amino acids. J lost 5 bases, V lost 0 bases, and 12 bases had no gene match. CDR3 nucleotide sequence: TGCGCCAGCAGTGAGTCGAGGGTGTTAGGGGACAGGGGGAACGAGCAGTACTTC. It translates to CASSESRVLGDRGNEQYF.

The genes are TRBV20-1 and TRBJ2-3; TRBD1 agrees at 7 bases. Per germline, CDR1 DFQATT and CDR2 SNEGSKA (reference sequence). The J segment lost 5 bases and the V segment lost 4 bases, leaving 12 bases of the junction unmatched. CDR3 length: 15 residues. CDR3 amino acids: CSAMGQPRPRDTQYF. CDR3 in DNA: TGCAGTGCTATGGGACAGCCACGACCTAGAGATACGCAGTATTTT.

The chain uses TRBV10-3 and TRBJ1-3; D remains unclear. The V end was cut by 9 bases, the J end by 0 bases, with 12 bases between. The CDR3 length is 14 residues. From germline, CDR1 is ENHRY and CDR2 SYGVKD. The chain's CDR3 is CAMANEGSGNTIYF. The CDR3 DNA reads TGTGCCATGGCAAATGAGGGCTCTGGAAACACCATATATTTT.

The chain carries TRBV12-3 or TRBV12-4 and TRBJ1-1, with D possibly TRBD1 on 5 matching bases. The CDR3 runs 14 residues. V lost 5 bases and J 4 bases, leaving 14 bases between the germline ends. CDR3 sequence: CASSPVRGSTEAFF. The CDR3 DNA follows: TGTGCCAGCAGTCCTGTGCGGGGGAGCACTGAAGCTTTCTTT.